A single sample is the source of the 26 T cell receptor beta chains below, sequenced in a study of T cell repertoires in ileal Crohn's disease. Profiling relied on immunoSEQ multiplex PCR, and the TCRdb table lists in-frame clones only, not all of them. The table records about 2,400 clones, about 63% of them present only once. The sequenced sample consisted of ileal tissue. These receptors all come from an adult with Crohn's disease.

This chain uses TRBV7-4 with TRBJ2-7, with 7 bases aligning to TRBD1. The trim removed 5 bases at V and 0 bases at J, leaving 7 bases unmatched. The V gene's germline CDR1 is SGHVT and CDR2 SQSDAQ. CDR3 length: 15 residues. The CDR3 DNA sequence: TGTGCCAGCAGCACCCGGGACAGACACTCCTACGAGCAGTACTTC. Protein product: CASSTRDRHSYEQYF.

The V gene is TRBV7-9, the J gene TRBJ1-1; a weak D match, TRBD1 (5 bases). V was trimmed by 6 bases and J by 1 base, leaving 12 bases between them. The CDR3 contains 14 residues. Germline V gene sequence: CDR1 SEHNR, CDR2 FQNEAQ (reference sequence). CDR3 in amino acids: CASRRQRSNTEAFF. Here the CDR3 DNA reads TGTGCCAGCAGGAGACAGAGATCGAACACTGAAGCTTTCTTT.

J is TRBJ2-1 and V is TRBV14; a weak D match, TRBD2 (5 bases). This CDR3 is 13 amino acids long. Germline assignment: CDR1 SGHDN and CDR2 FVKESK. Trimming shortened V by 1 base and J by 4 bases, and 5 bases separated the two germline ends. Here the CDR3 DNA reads TGTGCCAGCAGCCAAGGGAGGTACAATGAGCAGTTCTTC. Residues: CASSQGRYNEQFF.

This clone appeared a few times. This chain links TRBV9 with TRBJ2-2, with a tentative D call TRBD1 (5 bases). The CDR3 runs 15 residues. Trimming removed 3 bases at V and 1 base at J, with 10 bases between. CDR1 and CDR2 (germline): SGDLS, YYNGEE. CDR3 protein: CASSAHTGNTGELFF. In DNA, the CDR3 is TGTGCCAGCAGCGCCCATACAGGGAACACCGGGGAGCTGTTTTTT.

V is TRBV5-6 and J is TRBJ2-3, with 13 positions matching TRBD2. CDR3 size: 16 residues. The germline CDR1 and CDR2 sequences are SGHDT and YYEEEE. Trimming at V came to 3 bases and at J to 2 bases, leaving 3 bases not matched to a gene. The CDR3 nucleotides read TGTGCCAGCAGCTCAACTAGCGGGAGGGTCACAGATACGCAGTATTTT. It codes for CASSSTSGRVTDTQYF.

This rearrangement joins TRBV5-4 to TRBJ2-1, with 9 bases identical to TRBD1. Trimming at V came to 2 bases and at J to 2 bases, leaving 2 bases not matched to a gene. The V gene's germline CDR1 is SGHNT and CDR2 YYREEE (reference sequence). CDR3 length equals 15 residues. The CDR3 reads CASSFRQGAYNEQFF. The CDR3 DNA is TGTGCCAGCAGCTTCAGACAGGGGGCCTACAATGAGCAGTTCTTC.

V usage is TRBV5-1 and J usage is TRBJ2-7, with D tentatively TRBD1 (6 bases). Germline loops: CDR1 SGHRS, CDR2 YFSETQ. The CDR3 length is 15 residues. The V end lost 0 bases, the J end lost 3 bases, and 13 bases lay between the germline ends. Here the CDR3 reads CASSLATGNIYEQYF. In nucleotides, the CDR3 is TGCGCCAGCAGCTTGGCTACAGGGAACATCTACGAGCAGTACTTC.

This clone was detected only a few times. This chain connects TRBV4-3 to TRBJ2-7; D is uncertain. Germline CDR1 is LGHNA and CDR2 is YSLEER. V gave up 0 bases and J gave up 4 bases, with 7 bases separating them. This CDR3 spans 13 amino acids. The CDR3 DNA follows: TGCGCCAGCAGCCAAGAGAGGTATTACGAGCAGTACTTC. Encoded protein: CASSQERYYEQYF.

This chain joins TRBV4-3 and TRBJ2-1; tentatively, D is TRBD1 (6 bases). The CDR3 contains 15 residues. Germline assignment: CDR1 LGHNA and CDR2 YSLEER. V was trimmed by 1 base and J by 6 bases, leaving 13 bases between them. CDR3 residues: CASSQALTGFNEQFF. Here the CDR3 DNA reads TGCGCCAGCAGCCAAGCCCTTACAGGGTTCAATGAGCAGTTCTTC.

The chain's CDR3 is CASSFGGSYNEQFF. The CDR3 bases are TGTGCCAGCAGCTTCGGCGGGAGCTACAATGAGCAGTTCTTC. The chain couples TRBV7-2 to TRBJ2-1; 7 nucleotides align to TRBD2. CDR1 is SGHTA, CDR2 FQGNSA, per germline. This CDR3 region has 14 residues. The V and J ends lost 3 bases and 3 bases, in that order; junction bases with no gene match: 2. Combining the CDR3 with reference TRBV7-2 and TRBJ2-1 gives the whole variable domain GAGVSQSPSNKVTEKGKDVELRCDPISGHTALYWYRQSLGQGLEFLIYFQGNSAPDKSGLPSDRFSAERTGGSVSTLTIQRTQQEDSAVYLCASSFGGSYNEQFFGPGTRLTVL.

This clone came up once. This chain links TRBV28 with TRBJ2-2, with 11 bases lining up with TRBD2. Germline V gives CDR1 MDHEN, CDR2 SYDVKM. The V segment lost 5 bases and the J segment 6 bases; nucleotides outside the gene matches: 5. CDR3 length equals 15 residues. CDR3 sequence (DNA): TGTGCCAGCAGTCGTAATAGCGGGAGGGCCGGGGAGCTGTTTTTT. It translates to CASSRNSGRAGELFF. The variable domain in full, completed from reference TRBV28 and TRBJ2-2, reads DVKVTQSSRYLVKRTGEKVFLECVQDMDHENMFWYRQDPGLGLRLIYFSYDVKMKEKGDIPEGYSVSREKKERFSLILESASTNQTSMYLCASSRNSGRAGELFFGEGSRLTVL.

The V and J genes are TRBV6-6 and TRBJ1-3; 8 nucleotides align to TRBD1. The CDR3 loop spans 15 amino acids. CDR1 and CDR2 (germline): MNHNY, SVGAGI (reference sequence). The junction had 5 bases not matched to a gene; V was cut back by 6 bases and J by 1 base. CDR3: CASRGQGRSGNTIYF. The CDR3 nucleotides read TGTGCCAGCAGAGGACAGGGACGATCTGGAAACACCATATATTTT.

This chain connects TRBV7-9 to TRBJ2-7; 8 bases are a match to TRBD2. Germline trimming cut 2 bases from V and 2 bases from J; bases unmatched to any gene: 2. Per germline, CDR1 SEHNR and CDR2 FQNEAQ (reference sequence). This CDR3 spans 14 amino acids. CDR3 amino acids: CASSLLAGTYEQYF. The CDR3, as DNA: TGTGCCAGCAGCTTACTAGCGGGCACCTACGAGCAGTACTTC.

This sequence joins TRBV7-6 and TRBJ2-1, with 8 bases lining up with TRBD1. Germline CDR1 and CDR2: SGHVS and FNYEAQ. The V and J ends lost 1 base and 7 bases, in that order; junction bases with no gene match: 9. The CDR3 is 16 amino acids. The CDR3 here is CASSLDGTGDMNEQFF. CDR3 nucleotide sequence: TGTGCCAGCAGCTTAGATGGGACAGGTGACATGAATGAGCAGTTCTTC.

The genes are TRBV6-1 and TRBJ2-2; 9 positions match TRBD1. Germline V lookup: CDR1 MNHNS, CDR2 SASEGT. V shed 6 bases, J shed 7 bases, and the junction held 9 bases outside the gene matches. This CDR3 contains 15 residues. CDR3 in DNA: TGTGCCAGCAGACCGGACAGGGGAGGGAGCGGGGAGCTGTTTTTT. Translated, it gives CASRPDRGGSGELFF.

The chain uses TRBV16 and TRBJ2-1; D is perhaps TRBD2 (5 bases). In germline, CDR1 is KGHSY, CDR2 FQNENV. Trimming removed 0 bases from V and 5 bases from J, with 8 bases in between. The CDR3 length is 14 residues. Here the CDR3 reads CASSQSRGNNEQFF. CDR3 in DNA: TGTGCCAGCAGCCAATCACGGGGAAACAATGAGCAGTTCTTC.

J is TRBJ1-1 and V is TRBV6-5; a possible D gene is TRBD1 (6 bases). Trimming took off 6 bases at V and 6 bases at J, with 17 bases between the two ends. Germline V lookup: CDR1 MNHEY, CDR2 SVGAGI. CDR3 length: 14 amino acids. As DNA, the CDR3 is TGTGCCAGCAGGGGGGCGCATCAATACGCTGAAGCTTTCTTT. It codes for CASRGAHQYAEAFF.

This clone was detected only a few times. In DNA form, the CDR3 reads TGTGCCAGCAGCTTAGGACAGAACACTGAAGCTTTCTTT. Its protein is CASSLGQNTEAFF. The V and J genes are TRBV13 and TRBJ1-1; no firm D call. Germline CDR1 and CDR2: PRHDT and FYEKMQ (reference sequence). The CDR3 runs 13 residues. The V end was cut by 0 bases, the J end by 1 base, with 3 bases between.

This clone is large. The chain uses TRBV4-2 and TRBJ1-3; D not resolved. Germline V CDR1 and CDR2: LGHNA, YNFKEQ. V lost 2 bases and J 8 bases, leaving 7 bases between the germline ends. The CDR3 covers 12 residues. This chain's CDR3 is CASSQLSDTIYF. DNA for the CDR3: TGTGCCAGCAGCCAACTCTCGGACACCATATATTTT.

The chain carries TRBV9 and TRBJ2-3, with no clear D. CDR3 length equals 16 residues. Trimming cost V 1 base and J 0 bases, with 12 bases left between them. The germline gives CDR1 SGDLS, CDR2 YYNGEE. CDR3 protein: CASSVSSATSTDTQYF. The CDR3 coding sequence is TGTGCCAGCAGCGTATCCAGCGCTACTAGCACAGATACGCAGTATTTT.

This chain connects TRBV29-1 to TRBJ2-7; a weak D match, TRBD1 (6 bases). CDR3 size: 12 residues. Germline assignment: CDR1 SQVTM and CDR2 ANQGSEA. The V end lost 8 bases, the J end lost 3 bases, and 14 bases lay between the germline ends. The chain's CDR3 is CSTRQAIYEQYF. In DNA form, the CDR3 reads TGCAGCACAAGACAGGCTATCTACGAGCAGTACTTC.

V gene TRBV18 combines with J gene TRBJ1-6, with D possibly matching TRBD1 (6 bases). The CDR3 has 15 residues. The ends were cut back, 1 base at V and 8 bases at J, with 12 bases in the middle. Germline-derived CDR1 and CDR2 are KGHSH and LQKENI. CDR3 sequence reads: CASSPRQGSDSPLHF. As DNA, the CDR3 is TGTGCCAGCTCACCACGCCAGGGGTCTGATTCACCCCTCCACTTT.

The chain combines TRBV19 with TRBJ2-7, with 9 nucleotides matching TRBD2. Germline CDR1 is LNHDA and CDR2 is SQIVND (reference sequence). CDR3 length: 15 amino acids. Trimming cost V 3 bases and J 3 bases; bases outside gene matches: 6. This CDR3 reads CASSMTGTSSYEQYF. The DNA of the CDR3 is TGTGCCAGTAGTATGACTGGGACTAGCAGCTACGAGCAGTACTTC.

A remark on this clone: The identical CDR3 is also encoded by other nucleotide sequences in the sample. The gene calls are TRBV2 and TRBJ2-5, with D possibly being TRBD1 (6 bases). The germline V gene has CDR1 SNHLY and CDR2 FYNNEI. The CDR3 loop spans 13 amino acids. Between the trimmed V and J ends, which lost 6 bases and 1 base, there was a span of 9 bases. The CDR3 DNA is TGTGCCAGCAGCCCGGACAGCCAAGAGACCCAGTACTTC. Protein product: CASSPDSQETQYF.

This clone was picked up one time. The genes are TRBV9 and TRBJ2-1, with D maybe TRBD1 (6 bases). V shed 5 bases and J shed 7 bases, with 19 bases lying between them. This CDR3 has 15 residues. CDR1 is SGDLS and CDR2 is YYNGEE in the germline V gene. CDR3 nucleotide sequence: TGTGCCAGCAGTAAAACCTGGGACATCCGAAATGAGCAGTTCTTC. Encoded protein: CASSKTWDIRNEQFF.

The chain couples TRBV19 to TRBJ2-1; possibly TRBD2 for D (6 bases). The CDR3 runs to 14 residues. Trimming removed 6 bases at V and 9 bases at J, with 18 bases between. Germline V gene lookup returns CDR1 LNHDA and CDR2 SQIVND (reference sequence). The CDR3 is CASRIQEGPGEQFF. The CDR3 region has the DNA TGTGCCAGTAGGATCCAGGAGGGCCCAGGTGAGCAGTTCTTC.